The sequence of this TCR beta chain was determined in a study of blood T cell repertoires in COVID-19. Generated by immunoSEQ multiplex PCR, the TCRdb table keeps only in-frame clones and is missing some. The sample includes fewer than 300,000 clones, around 85% seen only once; the top ten take roughly 2.7%. This CDR3 is 16 amino acids long. The V gene's germline CDR1 is LGHDT and CDR2 YNNKEL (reference sequence). V lost 6 bases to trimming and J lost 0 bases, with 12 bases between them. The chain has TRBV3-1 (or the pseudogene TRBV3-2) and TRBJ2-6; tentative D call: TRBD1 (5 bases). This receptor was obtained from a woman in her forties or fifties who had recovered from COVID-19. Sequenced input: PBMCs or T cells enriched from blood (not recorded which). CDR3 residues: CASSRHDSSGANVLTF. The CDR3, as DNA: TGTGCCAGCAGTCGACACGACAGCTCTGGGGCCAACGTCCTGACTTTC.